These 16 T cell receptor beta chains share one sample of origin, sequenced in a study of T cell responses to AZD1222 COVID-19 vaccine. Generated by immunoSEQ multiplex PCR, the TCRdb table keeps only in-frame clones and is missing some. The sample lists around 160,000 clones; about 93% were seen once. The sample in question was peripheral blood, obtained on day 0 of AZD1222 vaccination. These TCRs come from an adult in good health.

CDR3: CASSHPPLAGGHNEQFF. DNA of the CDR3: TGTGCCAGCAGCCACCCTCCCCTAGCGGGGGGGCACAATGAGCAGTTCTTC. The chain carries TRBV27 and TRBJ2-1; 12 bases fit TRBD2. This CDR3 has 17 residues. V lost 6 bases and J lost 5; bases outside the gene matches: 11. The germline V gene has CDR1 MNHEY and CDR2 SMNVEV (reference sequence).

CDR3 nucleotides: TGTGCCAGCAGCGTAGGGCCTAGCGGAGACAATGAGCAGTTCTTC. It is translated as CASSVGPSGDNEQFF. The rearrangement uses TRBV9 and TRBJ2-1; 7 positions match TRBD2. This CDR3 spans 15 amino acids. From germline, CDR1 is SGDLS and CDR2 YYNGEE. V dropped 0 bases and J dropped 5; count of bases not matched to a gene: 5.

This CDR3 reads CASRGRDIWDTQYF. The CDR3 DNA sequence: TGTGCCAGCAGGGGTAGGGACATATGGGATACGCAGTATTTT. The rearrangement joins TRBV2 to TRBJ2-3; possible D gene TRBD1, 6 bases. This CDR3 region has 14 residues. Between the trimmed V and J ends, which lost 6 bases and 6 bases, there was a span of 16 bases. From germline, CDR1 is SNHLY and CDR2 FYNNEI.

This clone was seen a few times. The chain uses TRBV15 and TRBJ1-2, with 10 bases that match TRBD1. Looked up from germline, CDR1 is LNHNV and CDR2 is YYDKDF (reference sequence). This CDR3 region has 14 residues. The ends lost 5 bases at V and 7 bases at J; junction bases unmatched: 7. CDR3 in DNA: TGTGCCACCAGCTTGCGACAGGGGGCGCCTGGCTACACCTTC. Its translation is CATSLRQGAPGYTF.

The CDR3 loop is CASSPATGVNTEAFF. The CDR3 DNA sequence: TGTGCCAGCAGCCCCGCCACAGGGGTGAACACTGAAGCTTTCTTT. V is TRBV5-8 and J is TRBJ1-1, with 7 bases identical to TRBD1. The CDR3 is 15 residues long. Germline V CDR1 and CDR2: SGHTS, YDEGEE. The V gene end was trimmed by 4 bases and the J gene end by 0 bases; junction bases not matched to a gene: 6.

J is TRBJ2-5 and V is TRBV15, with TRBD2 matching over 7 bases. CDR1 and CDR2 from the germline V gene are LNHNV and YYDKDF (reference sequence). The CDR3 consists of 15 residues. V lost 5 bases, J lost 5 bases, and 11 bases stayed unmatched. CDR3 amino acids: CATSPLGGYRETQYF. The CDR3 region has the DNA TGTGCCACCAGCCCTCTGGGGGGGTATCGTGAGACCCAGTACTTC.

The chain has TRBV15 and TRBJ2-7; TRBD1 aligns across 9 bases. The J segment lost 6 bases and the V segment lost 1 base, leaving 7 bases of the junction unmatched. Looked up from germline, CDR1 is LNHNV and CDR2 is YYDKDF (reference sequence). This CDR3 has 15 residues. Here the CDR3 reads CATSRGGTGTGEQYF. In nucleotides, the CDR3 is TGTGCCACCAGCAGAGGGGGGACAGGGACGGGCGAGCAGTACTTC.

The chain couples TRBV20-1 to TRBJ1-1; D not certain. V lost 6 bases and J 0 bases, leaving 5 bases between the germline ends. Per germline, CDR1 DFQATT and CDR2 SNEGSKA (reference sequence). This CDR3 region has 11 residues. The chain's CDR3 is CSAGVNTEAFF. In nucleotides, the CDR3 is TGCAGTGCCGGGGTGAACACTGAAGCTTTCTTT.

The rearrangement joins TRBV5-1 to TRBJ1-2; a weak D match, TRBD1 (5 bases). Trimming shortened V by 0 bases and J by 6 bases, and 15 bases separated the two germline ends. The CDR3 is 15 amino acids. Germline loops: CDR1 SGHRS, CDR2 YFSETQ. Here the CDR3 reads CASSLVQGGGDGYTF. The CDR3 bases are TGCGCCAGCAGCTTGGTCCAGGGAGGAGGCGATGGCTACACCTTC.

V and J are TRBV9 and TRBJ1-5, with TRBD1 as a possible D gene (5 bases). Per germline, CDR1 SGDLS and CDR2 YYNGEE. V lost 3 bases, J lost 6 bases, and 16 bases lay in between. The length of the CDR3 is 15 residues. For the CDR3, the DNA is TGTGCCAGCAGCGCCGATCAGGGAGGAGGTCAGCCCCAGCATTTT. Translated: CASSADQGGGQPQHF.

The J gene is TRBJ1-1, the V gene TRBV9, with D possibly matching TRBD1 (6 bases). V was shortened by 4 bases and J by 2 bases, with 12 bases between the two germline ends. From germline, CDR1 is SGDLS and CDR2 YYNGEE. The CDR3 is 14 amino acids. The CDR3 coding sequence is TGTGCCAGCAGCTTCGGGGGGGCTAACACTGAAGCTTTCTTT. It is translated as CASSFGGANTEAFF.

The chain links TRBV4-2 to TRBJ1-2; a weak D match, TRBD1 (6 bases). CDR1 and CDR2 (germline): LGHNA, YNFKEQ. Trimming removed 0 bases from V and 0 bases from J, with 8 bases in between. CDR3 length: 15 amino acids. CDR3 protein: CASSQDQGSNYGYTF. Here the CDR3 DNA reads TGTGCCAGCAGCCAAGATCAGGGGTCTAACTATGGCTACACCTTC.

This rearrangement joins TRBV5-6 to TRBJ1-1; D ambiguous. The V gene's germline CDR1 is SGHDT and CDR2 YYEEEE. V dropped 0 bases and J dropped 12 bases, with 12 bases sitting between them. The CDR3 totals 12 residues. DNA for the CDR3: TGTGCCAGCAGCTTGGGGGCCCAGATTTCTTTCTTT. Protein sequence: CASSLGAQISFF.

The chain links TRBV21-1 to TRBJ1-6; TRBD1 was called by the table and not checked on the DNA. TRBV21-1 has pseudogene status. The CDR3 spans 16 residues. The CDR3 nucleotides are TGTGCCAGCAGCAGACGAGGGGACAGAACTAATTCACCCCTCCACTTT. Its translation is CASSRRGDRTNSPLHF.

The chain employs TRBV7-3 and TRBJ1-6; D may be TRBD1 (5 bases). The CDR3 has 16 residues. Germline lookup yields CDR1 SGHTA and CDR2 FQGTGA. V was trimmed by 2 bases and J by 6 bases, leaving 14 bases between them. CDR3 DNA sequence: TGTGCCAGCAGCTTATTGGGGCAGGGTGGTAATTCACCCCTCCACTTT. It is translated as CASSLLGQGGNSPLHF. The entire variable domain, with the rest obtained from reference TRBV7-3 and TRBJ1-6, is as follows: GAGVSQTPSNKVTEKGKYVELRCDPISGHTALYWYRQSLGQGPEFLIYFQGTGAADDSGLPNDRFFAVRPEGSVSTLKIQRTERGDSAVYLCASSLLGQGGNSPLHFGNGTRLTVT.

This chain connects TRBV7-2 to TRBJ2-2, with 9 bases lining up with TRBD1. The germline V gene encodes CDR1 SGHTA and CDR2 FQGNSA. J was trimmed by 5 bases and V by 5 bases; bases with no gene match: 6. The CDR3 is 15 residues long. Here the CDR3 DNA reads TGTGCCAGCAGCCACCGGGACAGGGAAACCGGGGAGCTGTTTTTT. It translates to CASSHRDRETGELFF.